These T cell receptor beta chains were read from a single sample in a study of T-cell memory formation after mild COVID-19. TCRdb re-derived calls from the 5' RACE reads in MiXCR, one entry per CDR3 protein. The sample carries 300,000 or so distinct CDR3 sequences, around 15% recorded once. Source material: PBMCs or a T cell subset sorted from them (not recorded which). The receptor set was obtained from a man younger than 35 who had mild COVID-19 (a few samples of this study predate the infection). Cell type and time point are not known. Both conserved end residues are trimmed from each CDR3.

ASSPRTGPNSPLH | TRBJ1-6 | TRBV6-2/TRBV6-3
ASSRRLAGDRTDTQY | TRBJ2-3 | TRBV7-2
ASSPDRANTEAF | TRBJ1-1 | TRBV18
ASSPARTQPHYGYT | TRBJ1-2 | TRBV5-1
ASSLDGTPNQPQH | TRBJ1-5 | TRBV7-2
ASSPLRSGGAKNIQY | TRBJ2-4 | TRBV18
ASSQEGGPWTISGELF | TRBJ2-2 | TRBV4-2
ASSFGTATYEQY | TRBJ2-7 | TRBV12-3/TRBV12-4
ASSLWQKNEAF | TRBJ1-1 | TRBV12-3/TRBV12-4
ASSSPTEGVGYT | TRBJ1-2 | TRBV4-3
ASSPRDGVQETQY | TRBJ2-5 | TRBV3-1
ASTWRGGEANVLT | TRBJ2-6 | TRBV5-1